This TCR beta chain was obtained from a study of T-cell reconstitution after alpha-beta-depleted transplantation in children. The CDR3 is made up of 13 amino acids. With 4 bases removed from V and 5 bases from J, the gap between germline ends came to 13 bases. Germline values: CDR1 SGHRS, CDR2 YFSETQ. Construction of the TCRbeta library involved unique molecular identifiers. One entry per CDR3 protein results from TCRdb running MiXCR on the PCR reads. The repertoire holds about 980,000 distinct CDR3 sequences, with under 30% as singletons. V and J are TRBV5-1 and TRBJ2-7; tentatively, D is TRBD2 (6 bases). The material sequenced was PBMCs, mostly from graft donor cells, taken 360 days after TCRalphabeta/CD19-depleted stem cell transplant. This clonotype originated in a boy younger than two who had a stem cell transplant for SCID, so the T cells may come from the graft donor. As DNA, the CDR3 is TGCGCCAGCAGCCAGGAGGGGATCCACGAGCAGTACTTC. Its protein is CASSQEGIHEQYF.